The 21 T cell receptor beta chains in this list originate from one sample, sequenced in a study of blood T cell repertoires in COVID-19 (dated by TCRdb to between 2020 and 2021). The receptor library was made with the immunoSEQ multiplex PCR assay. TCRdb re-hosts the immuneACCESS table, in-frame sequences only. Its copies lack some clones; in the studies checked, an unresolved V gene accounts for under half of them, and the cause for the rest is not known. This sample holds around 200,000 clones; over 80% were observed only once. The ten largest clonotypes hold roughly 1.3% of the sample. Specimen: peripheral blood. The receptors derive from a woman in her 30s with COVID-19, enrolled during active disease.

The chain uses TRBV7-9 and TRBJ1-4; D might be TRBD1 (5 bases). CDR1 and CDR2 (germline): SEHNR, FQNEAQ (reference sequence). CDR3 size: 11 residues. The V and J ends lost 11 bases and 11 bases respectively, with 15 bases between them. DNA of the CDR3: TGTGCCTCAAATGTTGGGGGGAAACTGTTTTTT. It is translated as CASNVGGKLFF.

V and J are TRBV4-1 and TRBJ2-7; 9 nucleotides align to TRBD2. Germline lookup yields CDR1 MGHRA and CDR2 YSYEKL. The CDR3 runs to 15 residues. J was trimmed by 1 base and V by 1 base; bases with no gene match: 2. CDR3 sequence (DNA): TGCGCCAGCAGCCAAGGACTAGCGGCGTCCTACGAGCAGTACTTC. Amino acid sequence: CASSQGLAASYEQYF.

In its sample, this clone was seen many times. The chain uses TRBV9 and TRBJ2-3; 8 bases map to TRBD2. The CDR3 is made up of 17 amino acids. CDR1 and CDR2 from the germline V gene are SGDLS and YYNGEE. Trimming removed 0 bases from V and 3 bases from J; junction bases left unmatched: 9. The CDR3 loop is CASSVVREGDGTDTQYF. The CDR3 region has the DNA TGTGCCAGCAGCGTAGTTCGGGAGGGGGACGGGACAGATACGCAGTATTTT.

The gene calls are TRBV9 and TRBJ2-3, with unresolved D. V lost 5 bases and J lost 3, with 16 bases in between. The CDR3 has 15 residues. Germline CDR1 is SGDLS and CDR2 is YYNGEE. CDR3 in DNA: TGTGCCAGCAGTCGAGCCCAGGTTGGAACAGATACGCAGTATTTT. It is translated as CASSRAQVGTDTQYF. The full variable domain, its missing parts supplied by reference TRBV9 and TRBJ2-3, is DSGVTQTPKHLITATGQRVTLRCSPRSGDLSVYWYQQSLDQGLQFLIQYYNGEERAKGNILERFSAQQFPDLHSELNLSSLELGDSALYFCASSRAQVGTDTQYFGPGTRLTVL.

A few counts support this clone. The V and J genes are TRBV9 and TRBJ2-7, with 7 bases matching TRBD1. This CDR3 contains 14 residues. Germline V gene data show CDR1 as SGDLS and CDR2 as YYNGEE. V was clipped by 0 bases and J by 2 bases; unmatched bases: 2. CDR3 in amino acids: CASSVGDSTYEQYF. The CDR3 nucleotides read TGTGCCAGCAGCGTAGGGGACAGTACCTACGAGCAGTACTTC.

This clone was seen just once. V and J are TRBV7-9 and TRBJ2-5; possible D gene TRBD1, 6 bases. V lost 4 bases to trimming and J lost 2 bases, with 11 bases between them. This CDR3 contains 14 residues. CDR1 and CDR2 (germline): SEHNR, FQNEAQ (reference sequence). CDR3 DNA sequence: TGTGCCAGCAGCTCATGGGGGACACAAGAGACCCAGTACTTC. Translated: CASSSWGTQETQYF.

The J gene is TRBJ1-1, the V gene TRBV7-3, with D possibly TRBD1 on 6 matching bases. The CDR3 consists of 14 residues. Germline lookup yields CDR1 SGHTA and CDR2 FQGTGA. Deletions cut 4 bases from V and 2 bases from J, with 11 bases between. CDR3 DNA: TGTGCCAGCAGCTCAAACAGGGACAACACTGAAGCTTTCTTT. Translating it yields CASSSNRDNTEAFF.

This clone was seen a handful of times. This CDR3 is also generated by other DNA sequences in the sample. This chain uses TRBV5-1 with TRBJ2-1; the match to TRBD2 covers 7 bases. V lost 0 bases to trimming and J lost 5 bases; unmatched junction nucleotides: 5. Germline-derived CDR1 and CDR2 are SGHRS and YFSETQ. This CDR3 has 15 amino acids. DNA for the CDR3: TGCGCCAGCAGCTTGGGGGTGGGAGGGAACAATGAGCAGTTCTTC. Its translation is CASSLGVGGNNEQFF.

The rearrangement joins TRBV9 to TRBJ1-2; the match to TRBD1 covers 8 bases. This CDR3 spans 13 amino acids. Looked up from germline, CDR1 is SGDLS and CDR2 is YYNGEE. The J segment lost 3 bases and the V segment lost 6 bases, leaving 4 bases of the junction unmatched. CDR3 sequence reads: CASNPDRDYGYTF. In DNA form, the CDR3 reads TGTGCCAGCAACCCGGACAGGGACTATGGCTACACCTTC. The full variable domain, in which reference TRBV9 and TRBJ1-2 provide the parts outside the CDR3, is DSGVTQTPKHLITATGQRVTLRCSPRSGDLSVYWYQQSLDQGLQFLIQYYNGEERAKGNILERFSAQQFPDLHSELNLSSLELGDSALYFCASNPDRDYGYTFGSGTRLTVV.

The CDR3 here is CASSLLSDQPQHF. In DNA, the CDR3 is TGTGCCAGCAGCTTACTAAGCGATCAGCCCCAGCATTTT. This sequence joins TRBV7-9 and TRBJ1-5, with no clear D. The CDR3 loop spans 13 amino acids. Germline CDR1 and CDR2: SEHNR and FQNEAQ (reference sequence). The V end lost 2 bases, the J end lost 5 bases, and 7 bases lay between the germline ends. The full variable domain, in which reference TRBV7-9 and TRBJ1-5 provide the parts outside the CDR3, is DTGVSQNPRHKITKRGQNVTFRCDPISEHNRLYWYRQTLGQGPEFLTYFQNEAQLEKSRLLSDRFSAERPKGSFSTLEIQRTEQGDSAMYLCASSLLSDQPQHFGDGTRLSIL.

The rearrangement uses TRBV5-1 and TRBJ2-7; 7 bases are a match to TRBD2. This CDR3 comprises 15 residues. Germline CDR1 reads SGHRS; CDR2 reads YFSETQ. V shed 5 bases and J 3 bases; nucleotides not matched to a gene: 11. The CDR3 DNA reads TGCGCCAGCAGGAGGCAAGGGACTAACTACTACGAGCAGTACTTC. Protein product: CASRRQGTNYYEQYF.

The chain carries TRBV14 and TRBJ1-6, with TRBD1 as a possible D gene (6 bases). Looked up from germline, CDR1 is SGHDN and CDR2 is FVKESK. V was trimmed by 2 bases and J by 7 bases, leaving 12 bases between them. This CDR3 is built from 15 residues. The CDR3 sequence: CASSQFGGQNSPLHF. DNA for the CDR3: TGTGCCAGCAGCCAATTTGGGGGCCAGAATTCACCCCTCCACTTT.

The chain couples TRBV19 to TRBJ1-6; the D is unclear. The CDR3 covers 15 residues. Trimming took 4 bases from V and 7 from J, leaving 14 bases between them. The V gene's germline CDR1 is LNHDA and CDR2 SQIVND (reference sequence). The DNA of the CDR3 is TGTGCCAGTAGTAAGCGGCCCGACCTAAATTCACCCCTCCACTTT. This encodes CASSKRPDLNSPLHF.

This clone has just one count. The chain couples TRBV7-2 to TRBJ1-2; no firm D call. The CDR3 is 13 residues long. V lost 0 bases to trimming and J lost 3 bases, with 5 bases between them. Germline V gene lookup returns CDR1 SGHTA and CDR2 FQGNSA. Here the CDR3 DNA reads TGTGCCAGCAGCTTAGCCGGGGACTATGGCTACACCTTC. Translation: CASSLAGDYGYTF.

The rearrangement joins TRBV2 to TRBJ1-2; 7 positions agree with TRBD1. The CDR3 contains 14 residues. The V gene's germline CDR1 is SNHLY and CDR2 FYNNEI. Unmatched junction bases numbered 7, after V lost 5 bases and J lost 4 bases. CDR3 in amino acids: CASSIQGNGYGYTF. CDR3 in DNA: TGTGCCAGCAGTATACAGGGGAACGGCTATGGCTACACCTTC.

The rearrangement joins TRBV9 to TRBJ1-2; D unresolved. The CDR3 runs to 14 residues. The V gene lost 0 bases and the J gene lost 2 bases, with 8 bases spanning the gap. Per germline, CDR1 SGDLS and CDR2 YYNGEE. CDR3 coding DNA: TGTGCCAGCAGCGTAGCAAGAGGGAACTATGGCTACACCTTC. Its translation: CASSVARGNYGYTF.

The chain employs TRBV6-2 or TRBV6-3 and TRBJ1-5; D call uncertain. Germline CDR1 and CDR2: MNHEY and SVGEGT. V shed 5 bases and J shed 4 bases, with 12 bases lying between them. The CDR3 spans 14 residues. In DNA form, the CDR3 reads TGTGCCAGCAGTGCCTTACACCAAAATCAGCCCCAGCATTTT. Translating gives CASSALHQNQPQHF.

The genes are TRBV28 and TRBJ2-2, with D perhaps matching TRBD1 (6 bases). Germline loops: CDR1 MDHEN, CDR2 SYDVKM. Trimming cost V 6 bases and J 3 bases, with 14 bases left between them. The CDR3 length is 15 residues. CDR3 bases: TGTGCCAGCAGCCCACAGGGTTCCTACACCGGGGAGCTGTTTTTT. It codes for CASSPQGSYTGELFF.

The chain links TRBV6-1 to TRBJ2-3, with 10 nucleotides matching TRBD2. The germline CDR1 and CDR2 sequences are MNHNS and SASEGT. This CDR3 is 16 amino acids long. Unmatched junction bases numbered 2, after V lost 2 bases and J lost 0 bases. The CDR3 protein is CASSETAGGSTDTQYF. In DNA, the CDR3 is TGTGCCAGCAGTGAAACAGCGGGAGGGAGCACAGATACGCAGTATTTT.

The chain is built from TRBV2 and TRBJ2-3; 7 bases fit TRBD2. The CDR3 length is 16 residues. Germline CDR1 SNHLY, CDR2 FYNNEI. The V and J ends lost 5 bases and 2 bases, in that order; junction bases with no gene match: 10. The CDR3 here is CASSYFTLADTDTQYF. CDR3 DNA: TGTGCCAGCAGTTACTTTACGCTAGCGGACACAGATACGCAGTATTTT.

The CDR3 nucleotides are TGTGCCTTCAGCGGACTAGCGGGGGATGGGGATGAGCAGTTCTTC. This gives the protein CAFSGLAGDGDEQFF. The V call is TRBV30, the J call TRBJ2-1; TRBD2 agrees at 13 bases. The CDR3 contains 15 residues. Germline V gives CDR1 GTSNPN, CDR2 SVGIG (reference sequence). The V segment lost 7 bases and the J segment 8 bases; nucleotides outside the gene matches: 11.